Below, 7 T cell receptor beta chains from the same sample are listed, as sequenced in a study of tumor and adjacent non-tumor tissue in lung cancer. Three rounds of nested PCR, following a modified ARM-PCR protocol, produced the TCRbeta library. TCRdb called the multiplex PCR reads again in MiXCR, with one record for every CDR3 protein. The repertoire holds about 66,000 distinct CDR3 sequences, roughly 73% seen once, with over 25% in the top ten. No cell sorting was done before RNA was extracted from the tissue. Sequencing used lung tumor tissue. The source is a man aged 55 to 70 with non-small cell lung cancer.

On this clonotype: Compared with germline, one end of the junction differs, possibly owing to a read error. The V and J genes are TRBV5-5 and TRBJ2-3; tentatively, D is TRBD2 (7 bases). The CDR3 contains 15 residues. Germline V gene sequence: CDR1 SGHKS, CDR2 YYEKEE (reference sequence). CDR3 residues: CTSTRTGGPADTQYF. The CDR3 nucleotides read TGTACCAGCACCCGTACCGGGGGGCCCGCAGATACGCAATATTTT.

With regard to this clonotype: A much larger clone lies a single base off, so this may be a read error. The J gene is TRBJ1-1, the V gene TRBV11-2; TRBD1 might be the D (5 bases). The germline V gene encodes CDR1 SGHAT and CDR2 FQNNGV. The CDR3 has 14 amino acids. CDR3 sequence (DNA): TGTGCCAGCAGCTTTGGGACGTTGAACAATGAAGCTTTCTTT. Encoded protein: CASSFGTLNNEAFF. The full variable domain, completed using reference TRBV11-2 and TRBJ1-1, is EAGVAQSPRYKIIEKRQSVAFWCNPISGHATLYWYQQILGQGPKLLIQFQNNGVVDDSQLPKDRFSAERLKGVDSTLKIQPAKLEDSAVYLCASSFGTLNNEAFFGQGTRLTVV.

A remark on this clonotype: The junction departs from the called germline gene at one end, perhaps through a read error. This chain uses TRBV6-5 with TRBJ2-3; TRBD1 matches at 9 bases. Looked up from germline, CDR1 is MNHEY and CDR2 is SVGAGI. The CDR3 has 14 amino acids. For the CDR3, the DNA is TGTGCCAGCAGGGGGACAGGGTATTCAGATGCGCAGTATTTT. Its protein is CASRGTGYSDAQYF.

The chain couples TRBV20-1 to TRBJ2-3; 9 positions agree with TRBD2. Germline V gene sequence: CDR1 DFQATT, CDR2 SNEGSKA (reference sequence). Germline trimming cut 8 bases from V and 3 bases from J; bases unmatched to any gene: 15. CDR3 size: 16 residues. The CDR3 DNA sequence: TGCAGTCCTAAAAAGGCGGGAGGGTCTATGACAGATACGCAGTATTTT. This gives the protein CSPKKAGGSMTDTQYF.

This clonotype was counted at least ten times. The chain joins TRBV6-1 to TRBJ2-7; unclear D gene. V lost 2 bases, J lost 2 bases, and 7 bases lay in between. Germline CDR1 reads MNHNS; CDR2 reads SASEGT. CDR3 length: 13 residues. In DNA form, the CDR3 reads TGTGCCAGCAGTGAAATCAGAGCCTACGAGCAGTACTTC. Protein product: CASSEIRAYEQYF.

As regards this clonotype: The conserved final phenylalanine or tryptophan is absent from the CDR3, which likely points to a read error. It is unclear where the CDR3 begins or ends on the DNA, so no DNA is shown, and the CDR3 is as TCRdb lists it. V usage is TRBV6-5 and J usage is TRBJ1-2. The CDR3 length equals 15 residues, ends included. Looked up from germline, CDR1 is MNHEY and CDR2 is SVGAGI. The CDR3: CASSYSGGGADGCTL.

Comments on this clonotype: At one boundary the junction diverges from the germline segment, which might be a read error. This rearrangement joins TRBV5-4 to TRBJ2-3; 8 bases are shared with TRBD2. Germline loops: CDR1 SGHNT, CDR2 YYREEE (reference sequence). CDR3 length: 14 residues. This CDR3 is CVSSQQTSADTQYF. DNA for the CDR3: TGTGTCAGCAGCCAACAGACTAGCGCAGATACGCAGTATTTT.